The clone carrying this T cell receptor beta chain has a handful of counts. Original analysis: Estimates of nucleated cell counts were drawn from the amplification of reference gene primers. TCRdb keeps only in-frame clones here, not all; method: immunoSEQ multiplex PCR. V and J calls and clone size follow that table, whereas D and trimming were derived from the DNA. The repertoire holds approximately 200,000 clones, with more than 65% as singletons. This CDR3 spans 16 amino acids. Germline values: CDR1 MDHEN, CDR2 SYDVKM. V lost 4 bases and J 3 bases, leaving 16 bases between the germline ends. This record comes from a study of blood T cell repertoires in COVID-19. Study-wide context: The United States, Italy and Spain provided the acute and convalescent COVID-19 samples. PBMCs, B-cell-depleted T cells, or T cells provided the cDNA or gDNA that made up the material.

The sequenced material came from peripheral blood. The receptor was derived from a woman aged 60-70 years with acute or convalescent COVID-19. The rearrangement uses TRBV28 and TRBJ1-5; D might be TRBD1 (5 bases). The CDR3 nucleotides read TGTGCCAGCAGTTCGCTCTTTTGGGGGGACAATCAGCCCCAGCATTTT. It translates to CASSSLFWGDNQPQHF.